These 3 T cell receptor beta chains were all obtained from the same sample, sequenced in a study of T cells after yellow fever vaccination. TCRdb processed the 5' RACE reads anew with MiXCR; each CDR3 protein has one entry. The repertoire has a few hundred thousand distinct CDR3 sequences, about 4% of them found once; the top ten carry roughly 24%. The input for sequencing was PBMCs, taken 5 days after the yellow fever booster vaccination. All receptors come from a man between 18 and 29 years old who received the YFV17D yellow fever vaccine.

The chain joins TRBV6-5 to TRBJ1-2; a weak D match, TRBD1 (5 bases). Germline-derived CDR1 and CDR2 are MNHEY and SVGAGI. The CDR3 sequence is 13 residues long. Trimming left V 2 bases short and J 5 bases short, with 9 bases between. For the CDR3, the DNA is TGTGCCAGCAGTTACATGAAGGGGTATGGCTACACCTTC. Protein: CASSYMKGYGYTF.

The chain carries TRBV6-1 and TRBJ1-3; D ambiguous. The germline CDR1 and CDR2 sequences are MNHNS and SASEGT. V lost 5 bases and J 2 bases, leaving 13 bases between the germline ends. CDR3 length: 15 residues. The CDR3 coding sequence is TGTGCCAGCAGTCACACGAGGGTGACTGGAAACACCATATATTTT. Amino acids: CASSHTRVTGNTIYF.

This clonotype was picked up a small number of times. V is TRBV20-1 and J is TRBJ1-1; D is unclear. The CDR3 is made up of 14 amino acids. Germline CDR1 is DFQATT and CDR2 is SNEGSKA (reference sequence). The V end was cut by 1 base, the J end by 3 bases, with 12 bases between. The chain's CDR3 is CSARGRGWDTEAFF. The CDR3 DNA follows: TGCAGTGCTAGAGGTCGGGGATGGGACACTGAAGCTTTCTTT.